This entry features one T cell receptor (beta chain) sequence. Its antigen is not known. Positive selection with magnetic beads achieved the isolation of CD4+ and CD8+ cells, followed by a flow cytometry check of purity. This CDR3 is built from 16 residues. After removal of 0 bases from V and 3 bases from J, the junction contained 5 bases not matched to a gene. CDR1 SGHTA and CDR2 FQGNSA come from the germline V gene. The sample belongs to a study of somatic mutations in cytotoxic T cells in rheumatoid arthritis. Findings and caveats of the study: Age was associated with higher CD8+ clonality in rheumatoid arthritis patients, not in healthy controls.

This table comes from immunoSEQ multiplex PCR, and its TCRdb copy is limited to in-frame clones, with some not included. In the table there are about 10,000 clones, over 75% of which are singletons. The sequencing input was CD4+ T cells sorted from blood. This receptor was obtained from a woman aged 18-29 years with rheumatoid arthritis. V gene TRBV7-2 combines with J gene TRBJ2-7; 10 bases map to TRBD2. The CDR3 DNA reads TGTGCCAGCAGCTTAGCGTCCCTAGCGGGGGTCTACGAGCAGTACTTC. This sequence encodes CASSLASLAGVYEQYF.